One and the same sample provided the 13 T cell receptor beta chains below, sequenced in a study of cytomegalovirus exposure and HLA in healthy donors. The PCR contained 60 Vbeta and 13 Jbeta primers. TCRdb keeps only in-frame clones here, not all; method: immunoSEQ multiplex PCR. Among 150,000 to 200,000 clones listed, about four fifths were seen once. Sequencing was done on a sample of PBMCs. These receptors were collected from a man younger than 35 in good health and CMV-seronegative.

As regards this clone: This sample also contains other DNA sequences that code for the same CDR3. The chain uses TRBV19 and TRBJ1-1; no clear D. The CDR3 spans 12 residues. Trimming took 6 bases from V and 1 from J, leaving 6 bases between them. CDR1 and CDR2 from the germline V gene are LNHDA and SQIVND (reference sequence). The CDR3 loop reads CASSSGNTEAFF. The CDR3 coding sequence is TGTGCCAGTAGCTCAGGGAACACTGAAGCTTTCTTT.

The rearrangement links TRBV10-3 to TRBJ2-7, with TRBD1 matching over 10 bases. The ends lost 4 bases at V and 1 base at J; junction bases unmatched: 7. Germline values: CDR1 ENHRY, CDR2 SYGVKD. The CDR3 has 16 residues. The CDR3 reads CAISGGQGDGSYEQYF. CDR3 nucleotide sequence: TGTGCCATCAGTGGAGGACAGGGGGACGGGTCCTACGAGCAGTACTTC.

The chain's CDR3 is CASSLATSGRGTDTQYF. CDR3 DNA sequence: TGTGCCAGCAGCTTAGCGACTAGCGGGAGGGGCACAGATACGCAGTATTTT. The chain recombines TRBV7-2 with TRBJ2-3; TRBD2 matches 14 bases. Losses at the gene ends were 0 bases for V and 1 base for J; bases not matched to a gene: 0. Germline-derived CDR1 and CDR2 are SGHTA and FQGNSA. CDR3 length: 17 amino acids.

V gene TRBV15 combines with J gene TRBJ2-5; D is perhaps TRBD1 (5 bases). The CDR3 sequence is 12 residues long. CDR1 and CDR2 from the germline V gene are LNHNV and YYDKDF (reference sequence). V dropped 1 base and J dropped 5 bases, with 5 bases sitting between them. CDR3 nucleotide sequence: TGTGCCACCAGCAGAGCAGGGGAGACCCAGTACTTC. It is translated as CATSRAGETQYF. Supplemented by reference TRBV15 and TRBJ2-5, the full variable domain reads DAMVIQNPRYQVTQFGKPVTLSCSQTLNHNVMYWYQQKSSQAPKLLFHYYDKDFNNEADTPDNFQSRRPNTSFCFLDIRSPGLGDTAMYLCATSRAGETQYFGPGTRLLVL.

This chain uses TRBV6-6 with TRBJ2-7; TRBD2 is a possible D gene (5 bases). This CDR3 is built from 13 residues. The germline gives CDR1 MNHNY, CDR2 SVGAGI (reference sequence). V lost 5 bases and J lost 3, with 11 bases in between. The CDR3 spells CASSEGTSYEQYF. Written as DNA, the CDR3 is TGTGCCAGCAGTGAGGGCACCAGCTACGAGCAGTACTTC.

The chain joins TRBV4-1 to TRBJ1-6; D remains unclear. CDR3 length: 12 residues. Trimming shortened V by 0 bases and J by 14 bases, and 8 bases separated the two germline ends. Germline-derived CDR1 and CDR2 are MGHRA and YSYEKL. The DNA for the CDR3 is TGCGCCAGCAGCCAAGATAGCCGCACCCTCCACTTT. Translating gives CASSQDSRTLHF.

Only one count was recorded for this clone. The chain combines TRBV7-8 with TRBJ2-1; D remains ambiguous. Per germline, CDR1 SGHVS and CDR2 FQNEAQ. The CDR3 has 13 residues. Trimming shortened V by 5 bases and J by 4 bases, and 9 bases separated the two germline ends. This chain's CDR3 is CASSQARYNEQFF. As DNA, the CDR3 is TGTGCCAGCAGCCAAGCGAGATACAATGAGCAGTTCTTC.

V usage is TRBV10-3 and J usage is TRBJ1-2; D perhaps matches TRBD1 (5 bases). V shed 0 bases and J shed 8 bases, with 16 bases lying between them. There are 15 residues in the CDR3. Germline CDR1 and CDR2: ENHRY and SYGVKD. This CDR3 is CAISESEVQGSGYTF. CDR3 bases: TGTGCCATCAGTGAGTCTGAGGTGCAGGGTTCAGGCTACACCTTC.

The J gene is TRBJ1-5, the V gene TRBV16, with D unresolved. V lost 4 bases and J lost 4, with 8 bases in between. The CDR3 totals 13 residues. Germline V gene sequence: CDR1 KGHSY, CDR2 FQNENV. The CDR3 protein is CASSPYSNQPQHF. The CDR3 DNA reads TGTGCCAGCAGCCCCTACTCTAATCAGCCCCAGCATTTT.

This rearrangement joins TRBV4-1 to TRBJ2-1; 7 bases align to TRBD2. Germline CDR1 and CDR2: MGHRA and YSYEKL. Germline trimming cut 1 base from V and 12 bases from J; bases unmatched to any gene: 15. The CDR3 consists of 16 residues. CDR3 DNA sequence: TGCGCCAGCAGCCAAGCATTGGCGGGAGCAAGGGGAGCGCAGTTCTTC. Its translation is CASSQALAGARGAQFF.

The J gene is TRBJ1-5, the V gene TRBV7-6; D gene ambiguous. V gave up 4 bases and J gave up 6 bases, with 13 bases separating them. In germline, CDR1 is SGHVS, CDR2 FNYEAQ. CDR3 length: 14 residues. Written as DNA, the CDR3 is TGTGCCAGCAGCTCCCTGATAGGAGGTCAGCCCCAGCATTTT. Translated: CASSSLIGGQPQHF.

The chain is built from TRBV15 and TRBJ2-3, with TRBD1 matching over 8 bases. J was trimmed by 1 base and V by 8 bases; bases with no gene match: 5. This CDR3 spans 14 amino acids. Germline assignment: CDR1 LNHNV and CDR2 YYDKDF (reference sequence). The DNA for the CDR3 is TGTGCCACCGGGGGACAGGCCCGCACAGATACGCAGTATTTT. Amino acids: CATGGQARTDTQYF.

V and J are TRBV18 and TRBJ2-1; 7 nucleotides agree with TRBD1. The CDR3 runs 15 residues. The germline gives CDR1 KGHSH, CDR2 LQKENI. V dropped 2 bases and J dropped 4; count of bases not matched to a gene: 5. In DNA, the CDR3 is TGTGCCAGCTCACCATTGACAGGGCAATACAATGAGCAGTTCTTC. This gives the protein CASSPLTGQYNEQFF.